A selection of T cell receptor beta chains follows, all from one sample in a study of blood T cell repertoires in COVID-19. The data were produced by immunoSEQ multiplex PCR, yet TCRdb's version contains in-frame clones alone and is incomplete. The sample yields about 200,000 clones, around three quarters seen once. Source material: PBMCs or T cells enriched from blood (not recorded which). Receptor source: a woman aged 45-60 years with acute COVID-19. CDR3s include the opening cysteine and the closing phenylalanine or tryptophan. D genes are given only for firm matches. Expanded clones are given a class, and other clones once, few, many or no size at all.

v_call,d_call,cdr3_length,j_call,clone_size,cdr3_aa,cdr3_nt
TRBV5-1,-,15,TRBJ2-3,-,CASSLDGGGTDTQYF,TGCGCCAGCAGCCTGGATGGAGGGGGCACAGATACGCAGTATTTT
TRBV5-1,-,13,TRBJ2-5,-,CASNGGLSETQYF,TGCGCCAGTAACGGGGGGCTGTCGGAGACCCAGTACTTC
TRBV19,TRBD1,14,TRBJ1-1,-,CASSLGQVNTEAFF,TGTGCCAGTAGTTTGGGACAGGTCAACACTGAAGCTTTCTTT
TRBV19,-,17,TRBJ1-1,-,CASSIGGGASVNTEAFF,TGTGCCAGTAGTATAGGTGGGGGCGCTTCCGTGAACACTGAAGCTTTCTTT
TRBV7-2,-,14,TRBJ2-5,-,CASSRTTAQETQYF,TGTGCCAGCAGCCGGACGACAGCACAAGAGACCCAGTACTTC
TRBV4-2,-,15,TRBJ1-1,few,CASSQGGHVGPEAFF,TGTGCCAGCAGCCAAGGGGGCCATGTTGGCCCTGAAGCTTTCTTT
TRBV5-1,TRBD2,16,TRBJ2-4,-,CASSFLSGGAKNIQYF,TGCGCCAGCAGCTTTTTGTCCGGGGGGGCCAAAAACATTCAGTACTTC
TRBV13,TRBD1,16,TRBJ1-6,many,CASSFDTGGANSPLHF,TGTGCCAGCAGCTTCGACACAGGGGGAGCAAATTCACCCCTCCACTTT
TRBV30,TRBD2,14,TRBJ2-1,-,CAWSRGGRFNEQFF,TGTGCCTGGAGTCGGGGGGGGCGGTTCAATGAGCAGTTCTTC
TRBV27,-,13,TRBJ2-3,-,CASSYGHLNTQYF,TGTGCCAGCAGTTACGGTCACTTAAATACGCAGTATTTT
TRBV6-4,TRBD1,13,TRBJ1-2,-,CASSDTGGYGYTF,TGTGCCAGCAGTGACACAGGGGGCTATGGCTACACCTTC
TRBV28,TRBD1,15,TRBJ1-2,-,CASSLQGVWDYGYTF,TGTGCCAGCAGTCTTCAGGGGGTCTGGGACTATGGCTACACCTTC
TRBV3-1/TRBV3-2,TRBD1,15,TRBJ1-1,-,CASSHGDSQNTEAFF,TGTGCCAGCAGCCACGGGGACAGTCAGAACACTGAAGCTTTCTTT
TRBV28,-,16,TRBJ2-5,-,CASSLRSQSYQETQYF,TGTGCCAGCAGTTTGAGGAGCCAGTCGTACCAAGAGACCCAGTACTTC
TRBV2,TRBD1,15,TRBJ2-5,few,CASRPGQGRGETQYF,TGTGCCAGCAGGCCGGGACAGGGTAGAGGAGAGACCCAGTACTTC
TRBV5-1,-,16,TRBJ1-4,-,CASSLAQIATNEKLFF,TGCGCCAGCAGCTTGGCGCAGATCGCAACTAATGAAAAACTGTTTTTT
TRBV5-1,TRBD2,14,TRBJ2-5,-,CASSQGLVGETQYF,TGCGCCAGCAGCCAGGGACTAGTCGGAGAGACCCAGTACTTC
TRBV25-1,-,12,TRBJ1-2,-,CASSEFLYGYTF,TGTGCCAGCAGTGAATTTCTCTATGGCTACACCTTC
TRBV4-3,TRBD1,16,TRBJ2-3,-,CASSQGDRGRTDTQYF,TGCGCCAGCAGCCAAGGGGACAGGGGGCGAACAGATACGCAGTATTTT
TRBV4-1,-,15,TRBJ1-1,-,CASSYRVEGSTEAFF,TGCGCCAGCAGCTACAGGGTTGAAGGGTCAACTGAAGCTTTCTTT
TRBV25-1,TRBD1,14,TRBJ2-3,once,CASSGTVDPDTQYF,TGTGCCAGCAGCGGGACAGTTGATCCAGATACGCAGTATTTT
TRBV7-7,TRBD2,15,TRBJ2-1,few,CASSQIAGGPGEQFF,TGTGCCAGCAGCCAGATAGCGGGGGGGCCGGGAGAGCAGTTCTTC